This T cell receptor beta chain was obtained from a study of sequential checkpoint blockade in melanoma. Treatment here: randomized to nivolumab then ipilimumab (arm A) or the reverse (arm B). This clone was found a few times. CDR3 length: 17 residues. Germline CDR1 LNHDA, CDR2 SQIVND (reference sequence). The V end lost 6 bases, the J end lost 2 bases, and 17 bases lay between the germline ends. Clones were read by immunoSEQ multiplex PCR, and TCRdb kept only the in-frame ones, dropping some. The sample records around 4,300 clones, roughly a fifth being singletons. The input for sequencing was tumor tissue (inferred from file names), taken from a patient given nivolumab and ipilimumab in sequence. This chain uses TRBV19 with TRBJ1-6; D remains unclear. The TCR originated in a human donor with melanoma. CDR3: CASSISGIVTYNSPLHF. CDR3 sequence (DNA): TGTGCCAGTAGCATATCTGGGATTGTAACCTATAATTCACCCCTCCACTTT. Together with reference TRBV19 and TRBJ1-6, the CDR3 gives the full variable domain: DGGITQSPKYLFRKEGQNVTLSCEQNLNHDAMYWYRQDPGQGLRLIYYSQIVNDFQKGDIAEGYSVSREKKESFPLTVTSAQKNPTAFYLCASSISGIVTYNSPLHFGNGTRLTVT.